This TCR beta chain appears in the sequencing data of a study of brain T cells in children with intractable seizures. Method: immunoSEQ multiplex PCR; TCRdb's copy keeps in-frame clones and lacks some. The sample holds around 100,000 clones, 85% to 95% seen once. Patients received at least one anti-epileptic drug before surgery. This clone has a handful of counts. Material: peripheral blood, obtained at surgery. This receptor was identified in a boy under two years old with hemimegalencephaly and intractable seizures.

CDR3 region: CASGVGAYEQYF. The CDR3 DNA follows: TGTGCCAGCGGGGTAGGAGCCTACGAGCAGTACTTC. The chain couples TRBV12-3 or TRBV12-4 to TRBJ2-7; D not certain. The CDR3 extends over 12 amino acids. The ends were cut back, 8 bases at V and 2 bases at J, with 10 bases in the middle.